This TCR beta chain was captured by sequencing in a study of T cell clones after liver transplantation. About the research overall: TCRbeta sequencing after a pre-transplant mixed lymphocyte reaction identified graft-donor-reactive clones, later tracked in post-transplant blood.

This CDR3 comprises 16 residues. V gave up 0 bases and J gave up 1 base, with 11 bases separating them. Germline V gene data show CDR1 as LGHNA and CDR2 as YSLEER. TCRdb keeps only in-frame clones here, not all; method: immunoSEQ multiplex PCR. The data contain more than 95,000 clones, 90% of them singletons. The V call is TRBV4-3, the J call TRBJ2-3; D may be TRBD2 (7 bases). The starting material was CD4+ T cells from blood, obtained 12 months after liver transplant. The source is a human patient who received a liver transplant. Some of these T cells may belong to the graft donor. In nucleotides, the CDR3 is TGCGCCAGCAGCCAAGATAAGGGGGGGGGCACAGATACGCAGTATTTT. Protein sequence: CASSQDKGGGTDTQYF.